This entry lists 7 T cell receptor beta chains sequenced from one sample in a study of T cell responses to AZD1222 COVID-19 vaccine. Method: immunoSEQ multiplex PCR; TCRdb's copy keeps in-frame clones and lacks some. The table has 150,000 to 200,000 clones, 90% to 95% seen once. The sample consisted of peripheral blood, taken 28 days after the second AZD1222 dose. These receptors originate from an adult who received the AZD1222 COVID-19 vaccine.

This chain uses TRBV6-2 or TRBV6-3 with TRBJ1-2, with TRBD1 matching over 7 bases. The CDR3 runs to 15 residues. The V segment lost 6 bases and the J segment 4 bases; nucleotides outside the gene matches: 11. Germline CDR1 MNHEY, CDR2 SVGEGT. In nucleotides, the CDR3 is TGTGCCAGCAGCCGCACCCCCAGGGGGGTCTATGGCTACACCTTC. Translated, it gives CASSRTPRGVYGYTF.

This clone was counted at least ten times. The V and J genes are TRBV28 and TRBJ2-6; possible D gene TRBD1, 6 bases. Germline CDR1 reads MDHEN; CDR2 reads SYDVKM. The V end was cut by 6 bases, the J end by 0 bases, with 18 bases between. The CDR3 runs to 18 residues. The CDR3 protein is CASSPTGTSSSGANVLTF. The CDR3 DNA is TGTGCCAGCAGCCCAACCGGGACATCCAGCTCTGGGGCCAACGTCCTGACTTTC.

The rearrangement links TRBV6-4 to TRBJ2-3; no clear D gene. The CDR3 is 13 amino acids. Germline V gene lookup returns CDR1 MRHNA and CDR2 SNTAGT. V was shortened by 3 bases and J by 2 bases, with 6 bases between the two germline ends. The CDR3 DNA reads as TGTGCCAGCAGTGAAAAGACCACAGATACGCAGTATTTT. Encoded protein: CASSEKTTDTQYF.

The rearrangement joins TRBV2 to TRBJ2-4; TRBD1 matches at 9 bases. The CDR3 contains 18 residues. The ends lost 6 bases at V and 0 bases at J; junction bases unmatched: 12. Per germline, CDR1 SNHLY and CDR2 FYNNEI. The CDR3 is CASREETGGGLAKNIQYF. In DNA form, the CDR3 reads TGTGCCAGCAGGGAGGAGACAGGGGGAGGGCTAGCCAAAAACATTCAGTACTTC.

The genes are TRBV7-3 and TRBJ2-1, with D unresolved. Germline lookup yields CDR1 SGHTA and CDR2 FQGTGA. Trimming pared 5 bases from V and 10 bases from J, leaving 15 bases between. The CDR3 is made up of 13 amino acids. The CDR3 DNA reads TGTGCCAGCAGCGACTTGGTTTCGAACGAGCAGTTCTTC. It is translated as CASSDLVSNEQFF.

This chain connects TRBV12-2 to TRBJ2-1; the table's D gene call, TRBD2, was not cross checked with the DNA. TRBV12-2 is deemed a pseudogene. This CDR3 region has 18 residues. The CDR3 is CASRLAGGAASSYNEQFF. In nucleotides, the CDR3 is TGTGCAAGTCGCTTAGCCGGGGGAGCGGCAAGCTCCTACAATGAGCAGTTCTTC.

This clone was observed a single time. The V and J genes are TRBV5-1 and TRBJ1-2; D not resolved. CDR1 SGHRS and CDR2 YFSETQ come from the germline V gene. The CDR3 contains 14 residues. V was trimmed by 0 bases and J by 8 bases, leaving 14 bases between them. The CDR3: CASSLGGQSIGYTF. As DNA, the CDR3 is TGCGCCAGCAGCTTGGGTGGGCAGTCCATCGGCTACACCTTC.